This T cell receptor beta chain comes out of a study of cytomegalovirus exposure and HLA in healthy donors. Broader study findings: As a later analysis revealed, most CMV-associated TCR beta chains appeared HLA-restricted.

The PCR employed 60 Vbeta primers together with 13 Jbeta primers. The table came from immunoSEQ multiplex PCR; TCRdb's copy has only in-frame clones and leaves some out. The data show 130,000 or so clones, with more than 70% seen just once and 9% to 9.5% held by the top ten. Worth noting for this clone: Its antigen is currently unknown.

The J segment lost 6 bases and the V segment lost 9 bases, leaving 7 bases of the junction unmatched. In germline, CDR1 is ENHRY, CDR2 SYGVKD. The CDR3 totals 13 residues. Sample: PBMCs. This clonotype was sampled from a woman between 50 and 59 years old in good health and CMV-seropositive. The chain carries TRBV10-3 and TRBJ2-7; the match to TRBD2 covers 11 bases. The CDR3 DNA is TGTGCCATACGACTAGCGGGATCGGGCGAGCAGTACTTC. This gives the protein CAIRLAGSGEQYF.